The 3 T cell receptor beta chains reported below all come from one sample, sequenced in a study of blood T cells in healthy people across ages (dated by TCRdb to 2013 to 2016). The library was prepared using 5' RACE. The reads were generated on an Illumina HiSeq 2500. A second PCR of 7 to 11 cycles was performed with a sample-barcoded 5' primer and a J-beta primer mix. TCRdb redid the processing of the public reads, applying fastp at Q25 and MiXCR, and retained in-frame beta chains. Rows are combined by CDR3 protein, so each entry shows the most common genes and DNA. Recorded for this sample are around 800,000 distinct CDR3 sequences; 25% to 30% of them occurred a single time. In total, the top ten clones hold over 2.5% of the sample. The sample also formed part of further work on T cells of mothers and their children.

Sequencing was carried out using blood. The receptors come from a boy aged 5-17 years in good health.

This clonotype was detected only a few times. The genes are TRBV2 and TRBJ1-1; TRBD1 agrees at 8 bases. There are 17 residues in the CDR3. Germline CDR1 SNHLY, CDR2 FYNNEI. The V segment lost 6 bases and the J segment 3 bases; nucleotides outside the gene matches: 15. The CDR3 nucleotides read TGTGCCAGCAGCGTTAGAAGGGACAGGTCCAAGTACACTGAAGCTTTCTTT. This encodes CASSVRRDRSKYTEAFF.

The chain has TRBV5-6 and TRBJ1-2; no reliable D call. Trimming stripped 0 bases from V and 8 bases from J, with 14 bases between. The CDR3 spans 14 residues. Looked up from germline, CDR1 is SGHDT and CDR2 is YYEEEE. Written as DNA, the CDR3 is TGTGCCAGCAGCTTGGTTACATTGGCGAAGGGCTACACCTTC. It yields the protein CASSLVTLAKGYTF.

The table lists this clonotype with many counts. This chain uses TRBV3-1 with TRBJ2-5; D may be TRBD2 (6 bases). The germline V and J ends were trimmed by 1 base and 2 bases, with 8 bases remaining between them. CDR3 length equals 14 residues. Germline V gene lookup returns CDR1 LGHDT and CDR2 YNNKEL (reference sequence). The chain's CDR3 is CASSQGGNQETQYF. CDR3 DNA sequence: TGTGCCAGCAGCCAAGGCGGGAATCAAGAGACCCAGTACTTC.